This T cell receptor beta chain appears in the sequencing data of a study of long-term antiretroviral therapy in people with HIV. Study-wide context: When the earliest samples were collected, ART was typically delayed until CD4 counts fell. General study findings and limits: Dominance of pre-ART expanded clones persisted, fluctuating and often declining after ART.

The assay used was immunoSEQ (version v3.0), run at survey level. Sequencing was performed with immunoSEQ multiplex PCR; in TCRdb, only in-frame clones are kept and a portion is missing. The top ten clones hold over 4% of a sample with about 19,000 clones, 80% to 90% of them seen once. This clone appeared once. Its antigen remains unknown. Every one of the participants with HIV received treatment in the United States. The source material was unsorted PBMCs, sampled 2.1 years after starting antiretroviral therapy. This receptor was obtained from a man younger than 35 with HIV.

The CDR3 sequence: CASSGIEEGSRELFF. Written as DNA, the CDR3 is TGTGCCAGCAGCGGGATCGAAGAGGGTTCCCGGGAGCTGTTTTTT. This rearrangement joins TRBV7-9 to TRBJ2-2; tentatively, D is TRBD2 (5 bases). V lost 5 bases to trimming and J lost 9 bases, with 19 bases between them. Germline CDR1 SEHNR, CDR2 FQNEAQ (reference sequence). The CDR3 has 15 amino acids.